This T cell receptor (beta chain) was sequenced for a study of blood T cells in healthy people across ages. A second PCR, run for about 7 to 11 cycles, used a sample-barcoded 5' primer plus a J-beta primer mix. TCRdb re-derived calls from the 5' RACE reads in MiXCR, one entry per CDR3 protein. The sample holds 1,500,000 or so distinct CDR3 sequences; 55% to 75% are singletons and the top ten take 6.5% to 8.5%. Total RNA extracted from each sample amounted to at least 5.5 micrograms. CDR3 size: 14 residues. After removal of 10 bases from V and 11 bases from J, the junction contained 18 bases not matched to a gene. Per the germline V gene, CDR1 is MNHEY and CDR2 is SVGAGI.

The chain carries TRBV6-5 and TRBJ2-5; TRBD2 agrees at 8 bases. The sample consisted of blood. This receptor was identified in a man between 18 and 29 years old in good health. As DNA, the CDR3 is TGTGCCACCTCGGGAGGGGAATCCTACAATGAGCAGTACTTC. Amino acid sequence: CATSGGESYNEQYF.